This TCR beta chain originates from a study of CD4 T cell repertoires in COVID-19. Stimulation with autologous monocytes and recombinant SARS-CoV-2 spike or nucleoprotein produced proliferating antigen-reactive T cell lines. Repertoires were generated with immunoSEQ multiplex PCR, while TCRdb's copy carries only in-frame clones and drops some. Counted here are some 710 clones, 7.3% occurring once; the ten biggest clones make up approximately 10%. This clone is labeled as medium-sized. The antigen remains undetermined. This CDR3 comprises 14 residues. With 5 bases clipped from V and 9 bases from J, the junction kept 6 bases outside the gene matches. Germline V lookup: CDR1 SEHNR, CDR2 FQNEAQ (reference sequence).

The chain combines TRBV7-9 with TRBJ2-1; 11 positions agree with TRBD1. Source: circulating follicular helper CD4+ T cells, cultured in vitro, taken after recovery from COVID-19. This TCR came from a human donor who had COVID-19. The CDR3 region has the DNA TGTGCCAGCAGCCCGGACAGGGGGCAGGGTGAGCAGTTCTTC. Amino acid sequence: CASSPDRGQGEQFF.